Given below is one TCR beta chain in context. TCRdb keeps only in-frame clones here, not all; method: immunoSEQ multiplex PCR. Of more than 55,000 clones in the sample, 85% to 95% were seen once. Trimming pared 5 bases from V and 0 bases from J, leaving 13 bases between. Germline lookup yields CDR1 SGHAT and CDR2 FQNNGV. The CDR3 covers 15 residues. These data come from a study of T cell changes during pregnancy in multiple sclerosis. The sample here was peripheral blood, taken in the first trimester of pregnancy. The V call is TRBV11-2, the J call TRBJ1-2; D is ambiguous. The sequence derives from a female donor with multiple sclerosis, enrolled in a pregnancy study. CDR3 sequence (DNA): TGTGCCAGCAGCCGCACGACCGGAGCTAACTATGGCTACACCTTC. Translating it yields CASSRTTGANYGYTF. Complete variable domain (other parts from reference TRBV11-2 and TRBJ1-2): EAGVAQSPRYKIIEKRQSVAFWCNPISGHATLYWYQQILGQGPKLLIQFQNNGVVDDSQLPKDRFSAERLKGVDSTLKIQPAKLEDSAVYLCASSRTTGANYGYTFGSGTRLTVV.